A selection of T cell receptor beta chains follows, all from one sample in a study of regulatory T cells in long-lasting Graves disease. One entry per CDR3 protein, called by TCRdb with MiXCR from the multiplex PCR reads. The sample contains under 700,000 distinct CDR3 sequences, about 15% of which appear only once. This sample also appeared in a second study, on T cells in Graves' hyperthyroidism and ophthalmopathy.

The sample here was peripheral blood mononuclear cells (PBMCs), taken at new diagnosis, from a patient treated with antithyroid drugs. The receptors stem from a woman aged 35-65 years with Graves disease. Both conserved end residues are part of each CDR3. D genes are given only for firm matches. Size is omitted from some rows. Given values are once, few, many or a class for expanded clones.

V	J	size	D	DNA	CDR3
TRBV6-5	TRBJ1-3	few	.	TGTGCCAGCCGTTTAACGAATGGGGGGCCAGGAAACACCATATATTTT	CASRLTNGGPGNTIYF
TRBV5-1	TRBJ1-2	many	.	TGCGCCAGCAGCTTGGAGGGTTTGGGTTACTATGGCTACACCTTC	CASSLEGLGYYGYTF
TRBV2	TRBJ2-7	many	TRBD2	TGTGCCAGCAGGGGACCCGGGACTACCAATTTCTACGAGCAGTACTTC	CASRGPGTTNFYEQYF
TRBV4-1	TRBJ1-3	few	TRBD1	TGCGCCAGGCAACAGGGGACGGCCACCATATATTTT	CARQQGTATIYF
TRBV11-2	TRBJ1-3	.	.	TGTGCCAGCAGCCACTCGGACAGCCTCTCTGGAAACACCATATATTTT	CASSHSDSLSGNTIYF
TRBV3-1	TRBJ1-2	many	TRBD1	TGTGCCAGCAGCGGACAGGACTATGGCTACACCTTC	CASSGQDYGYTF
TRBV5-4	TRBJ2-1	many	TRBD2	TGTGCCAGCGCAGGCGGGGGGACTACCAATGAGCAGTTCTTC	CASAGGGTTNEQFF
TRBV7-9	TRBJ2-7	many	.	TGTGCCAGCAGCCAATCGGGGACACAAGCCGAGCAGTACTTC	CASSQSGTQAEQYF
TRBV11-2	TRBJ2-1	many	.	TGTGCCAGCAGCGACTCGAGGGGGGGGTCTGGTGAGCAGTTCTTC	CASSDSRGGSGEQFF
TRBV6-1	TRBJ1-2	few	.	TGTGCCAGCAGTCTAACAGGGCTTAACTATGGCTACACCTTC	CASSLTGLNYGYTF
TRBV12-3/TRBV12-4	TRBJ2-3	many	.	TGTGCCAGCAGCCAGACTGACACAGATACGCAGTATTTT	CASSQTDTDTQYF
TRBV6-2/TRBV6-3	TRBJ1-2	few	TRBD1	TGTGCCAGCAGATCTAGTCCCGGGACAGGGGGCGAGGGCTATGGCTACACCTTC	CASRSSPGTGGEGYGYTF
TRBV27	TRBJ1-2	many	.	TGTGCCAGCAGTCCCAACCTGGACAGCTATGGCTACACCTTC	CASSPNLDSYGYTF
TRBV11-2	TRBJ1-5	many	.	TGTGCCAGCAGCTTAGGCCCCAGGGCCCAGGAGCCCCAGCATTTT	CASSLGPRAQEPQHF
TRBV12-5	TRBJ2-2	few	.	TGTGCTAGTGGTCCCACCACCGGGGAGCTGTTTTTT	CASGPTTGELFF
TRBV7-9	TRBJ2-7	many	.	TGTGCCAGCAGTGACAGTTCCTCCTACGAGCAGTACTTC	CASSDSSSYEQYF
TRBV10-2	TRBJ2-3	.	TRBD1	TGCGCCAGCACCCCGGGACAGCTCACAGATACGCAGTATTTT	CASTPGQLTDTQYF
TRBV28	TRBJ2-7	.	TRBD1	TGTGCCAGCAGTTTCACAGGGGGCGCAGAGCAGTACTTC	CASSFTGGAEQYF
TRBV10-3	TRBJ2-1	many	TRBD2	TGTGCCATCAAAAGCGGCCCAGCGGGGGTAGGCAATGAGCAGTTCTTC	CAIKSGPAGVGNEQFF
TRBV3-1	TRBJ2-7	few	.	TGTGCCAGCAGCCTACTTGAACAGGGCTACGAGCAGTACTTC	CASSLLEQGYEQYF
TRBV6-1	TRBJ2-3	few	TRBD2	TGTGCCAGCAGGGGCGGGGGTATCACAGATACGCAGTATTTT	CASRGGGITDTQYF
TRBV2	TRBJ2-3	many	TRBD2	TGTGCCAGCAGTGAAGGATTTGGCGGGGGTAGCACAGATACGCAGTATTTT	CASSEGFGGGSTDTQYF
TRBV5-1	TRBJ2-1	many	TRBD1	TGCGCCAGCAGCTTGGACAGGGGGCGGGGTAATGAGCAGTTCTTC	CASSLDRGRGNEQFF
TRBV5-6	TRBJ2-2	many	.	TGTGCCAGCAGCTTATGGAACACCGGGGAGCTGTTTTTT	CASSLWNTGELFF
TRBV3-1	TRBJ2-3	few	TRBD1	TGTGCCAGCAGCCAAGGGACAGGGACAAAAGATACGCAGTATTTT	CASSQGTGTKDTQYF
TRBV3-1	TRBJ1-6	.	.	TGTGCCAGCAGCCAATCTGGGTCCAATTCACCCCTCCACTTT	CASSQSGSNSPLHF
TRBV2	TRBJ1-6	.	TRBD1	TGTGCCAGCACGGGACAGGGGTTTAATTCACCCCTCCACTTT	CASTGQGFNSPLHF
TRBV6-2/TRBV6-3	TRBJ2-1	.	.	TGTGCCAGCAGTTACTCGTCAGGAGCCCTAAATGAGCAGTTCTTC	CASSYSSGALNEQFF
TRBV10-3	TRBJ1-1	many	TRBD1	TGTGCCATCAGTGCGGGACAGGGTGGCACTGAAGCTTTCTTT	CAISAGQGGTEAFF
TRBV18	TRBJ2-1	few	.	TGTGCCAGCTCCTCAGTCTCAAGCGGGTACAACAATGAGCAGTTCTTC	CASSSVSSGYNNEQFF
TRBV28	TRBJ2-3	many	.	TGTGCCAGCAGTACCTTGGGGTATTGGGCAGATACGCAGTATTTT	CASSTLGYWADTQYF
TRBV11-2	TRBJ2-7	many	.	TGTGCCAGCAGCTTAGTGGGGATCCTTTCCTACGAGCAGTACTTC	CASSLVGILSYEQYF
TRBV12-3/TRBV12-4	TRBJ1-1	many	.	TGTGCCAGCAAAAAGCCTCCTCAGAACACTGAAGCTTTCTTT	CASKKPPQNTEAFF
TRBV6-2/TRBV6-3	TRBJ1-2	few	TRBD1	TGTGCCAGCAGTGGACAGGGGGCGTCGTACTATGGCTACACCTTC	CASSGQGASYYGYTF
TRBV2	TRBJ1-5	many	.	TGTGCCAGCAGTGACGGGGGGCACAATCAGCCCCAGCATTTT	CASSDGGHNQPQHF
TRBV6-1	TRBJ2-3	few	.	TGTGCCAGCAGTCTAGGCGGGGGCATGGCAGATACGCAGTATTTT	CASSLGGGMADTQYF
TRBV20-1	TRBJ1-3	few	.	TGCAGTGCCACCCCGGGGGGGGCAGTTGGAAACACCATATATTTT	CSATPGGAVGNTIYF
TRBV20-1	TRBJ1-2	.	.	TGCAGTGCTCTTAGGGGCTATGGCTACACCTTC	CSALRGYGYTF
TRBV3-1	TRBJ1-1	many	TRBD1	TGTGCCAGCAGCCACCAGGGGGGGTGGGAAGCTTTCTTT	CASSHQGGWEAFF
TRBV20-1	TRBJ2-3	many	TRBD2	TGCAGTGCTGACGGCGAAGCGGGGGGTTTCACAGATACGCAGTATTTT	CSADGEAGGFTDTQYF
TRBV7-6	TRBJ2-3	many	.	TGTGCCAGCAGCTTGTGGGATACGCAGTATTTT	CASSLWDTQYF
TRBV12-3/TRBV12-4	TRBJ1-6	few	.	TGTGCCAGCAGCTCGGGATTTCAGGCCCTCCACTTT	CASSSGFQALHF
TRBV3-1	TRBJ1-2	many	.	TGTGCCAGCAGCCAAGGGTCTAACTATGGCTACACCTTC	CASSQGSNYGYTF
TRBV6-1	TRBJ2-7	few	.	TGTGCCAGCATTATGGACGGAACCTACGAGCAGTACTTC	CASIMDGTYEQYF
TRBV2	TRBJ1-2	few	.	TGTGCCAGCACAGGCAGGGAGGAGGCTAACTATGGCTACACCTTC	CASTGREEANYGYTF
TRBV11-2	TRBJ2-2	many	.	TGTGCCAGCAGCTTAGGGGATGCCGGGGAGCTGTTTTTT	CASSLGDAGELFF